Below, 24 T cell receptor beta chains from the same sample are listed, as sequenced in a study of blood T cell repertoires in COVID-19. TCRdb's table, derived via immunoSEQ multiplex PCR, lists solely in-frame clones and lacks some. The data hold 70,000 to 90,000 clones, with 60% to 85% observed a single time. The specimen was peripheral blood. The receptors stem from a human donor in a cohort sampled during active COVID-19.

J is TRBJ2-5 and V is TRBV25-1; D may be TRBD2 (5 bases). V lost 1 base, J lost 5 bases, and 11 bases lay in between. Germline V gene data show CDR1 as MGHDK and CDR2 as SYGVNS. The CDR3 runs 14 residues. This chain's CDR3 is CASSELRDAETQYF. CDR3 nucleotides: TGTGCCAGCAGTGAATTGAGGGATGCGGAGACCCAGTACTTC.

This chain joins TRBV19 and TRBJ1-2, with D hard to call. The CDR3 is 14 residues long. The ends were cut back, 3 bases at V and 1 base at J, with 9 bases in the middle. Germline V gene sequence: CDR1 LNHDA, CDR2 SQIVND (reference sequence). CDR3 DNA: TGTGCCAGTAGTATTCAGGCCGGTAACTATGGCTACACCTTC. Translating gives CASSIQAGNYGYTF.

This sequence joins TRBV15 and TRBJ2-2, with D tentatively TRBD2 (7 bases). Trimming shortened V by 7 bases and J by 8 bases, and 11 bases separated the two germline ends. Germline V lookup: CDR1 LNHNV, CDR2 YYDKDF (reference sequence). The length of the CDR3 is 12 residues. The CDR3 loop is CATKGGTGELFF. The CDR3 DNA reads as TGTGCCACCAAGGGGGGGACAGGGGAGCTGTTTTTT.

This clone was recorded a few times. This sequence joins TRBV5-1 and TRBJ2-5; a possible D gene is TRBD1 (5 bases). Trimming took off 1 base at V and 4 bases at J, with 17 bases between the two ends. Germline loops: CDR1 SGHRS, CDR2 YFSETQ. The CDR3 covers 16 residues. The CDR3 DNA reads TGCGCCAGCAGCTTGATAGGGGCGCGGATGGGAGAGACCCAGTACTTC. Amino acid sequence: CASSLIGARMGETQYF.

The J gene is TRBJ1-5, the V gene TRBV5-6; the D gene is possibly TRBD1 (5 bases). There are 15 residues in the CDR3. Looked up from germline, CDR1 is SGHDT and CDR2 is YYEEEE. The V end lost 4 bases, the J end lost 0 bases, and 11 bases lay between the germline ends. In nucleotides, the CDR3 is TGTGCCAGCAGCCGCCCGGGGGATAGCAATCAGCCCCAGCATTTT. As protein: CASSRPGDSNQPQHF.

The chain links TRBV5-8 to TRBJ2-1, with D possibly being TRBD2 (6 bases). The ends were cut back, 3 bases at V and 4 bases at J, with 8 bases in the middle. Germline V gene sequence: CDR1 SGHTS, CDR2 YDEGEE. The CDR3 consists of 13 residues. The CDR3 nucleotides are TGTGCCAGCAGCTGGAGGGGATACAATGAGCAGTTCTTC. Translating gives CASSWRGYNEQFF.

The chain couples TRBV2 to TRBJ2-7; TRBD2 aligns across 7 bases. The CDR3 runs to 13 residues. With 2 bases clipped from V and 2 bases from J, the junction kept 0 bases outside the gene matches. Germline loops: CDR1 SNHLY, CDR2 FYNNEI. The chain's CDR3 is CASSELAAYEQYV. The CDR3 coding sequence is TGTGCCAGCAGTGAACTAGCGGCCTACGAGCAGTACGTC.

This clone appeared a few times. The V gene is TRBV5-6, the J gene TRBJ1-6, with 11 nucleotides matching TRBD1. The CDR3 consists of 16 residues. Trimming cost V 2 bases and J 7 bases; bases outside gene matches: 5. Germline values: CDR1 SGHDT, CDR2 YYEEEE. CDR3 coding DNA: TGTGCCAGCAGCTTTGGGACAGGGGGAAAAAATTCACCCCTCCACTTT. Translation gives CASSFGTGGKNSPLHF.

The chain is built from TRBV7-9 and TRBJ1-2; 9 bases match TRBD1. CDR1 is SEHNR and CDR2 is FQNEAQ in the germline V gene (reference sequence). Trimming at V came to 4 bases and at J to 2 bases, leaving 2 bases not matched to a gene. The CDR3 loop spans 14 amino acids. The CDR3 loop reads CASSSDRGNYGYTF. The CDR3 DNA reads TGTGCCAGCAGCTCGGACAGGGGAAACTATGGCTACACCTTC. Looking up the rest from reference TRBV7-9 and TRBJ1-2 gives the full variable domain: DTGVSQNPRHKITKRGQNVTFRCDPISEHNRLYWYRQTLGQGPEFLTYFQNEAQLEKSRLLSDRFSAERPKGSFSTLEIQRTEQGDSAMYLCASSSDRGNYGYTFGSGTRLTVV.

V and J are TRBV7-9 and TRBJ2-2; perhaps TRBD2 as D (6 bases). Germline-derived CDR1 and CDR2 are SEHNR and FQNEAQ (reference sequence). This CDR3 is built from 15 residues. V shed 8 bases and J shed 3 bases, with 16 bases lying between them. CDR3 protein: CASRSPPGDTGELFF. The CDR3 DNA reads as TGTGCCAGCCGCTCTCCGCCGGGGGACACCGGGGAGCTGTTTTTT.

The chain employs TRBV5-6 and TRBJ1-1, with TRBD1 identical over 8 bases. V dropped 5 bases and J dropped 0; count of bases not matched to a gene: 9. The CDR3 contains 16 residues. From germline, CDR1 is SGHDT and CDR2 YYEEEE. This CDR3 is CASRVDRGRMNTEAFF. In nucleotides, the CDR3 is TGTGCCAGCAGAGTAGACAGGGGAAGGATGAACACTGAAGCTTTCTTT.

V gene TRBV7-8 combines with J gene TRBJ2-1, with 13 bases that match TRBD2. With V trimmed by 6 bases and J by 5 bases, 1 base remained unmatched. This CDR3 region has 14 residues. Germline CDR1 and CDR2: SGHVS and FQNEAQ. This chain's CDR3 is CASRGLAGHNEQFF. The DNA for the CDR3 is TGTGCCAGCAGGGGACTAGCGGGACACAATGAGCAGTTCTTC.

The chain joins TRBV15 to TRBJ1-3, with a possible D match to TRBD1 (6 bases). V shed 0 bases and J shed 1 base, with 10 bases lying between them. The germline V gene has CDR1 LNHNV and CDR2 YYDKDF (reference sequence). CDR3 size: 16 residues. The CDR3 here is CATSRDSGTSGNTIYF. For the CDR3, the DNA is TGTGCCACCAGCAGAGACTCCGGGACATCTGGAAACACCATATATTTT.

The chain is built from TRBV5-6 and TRBJ2-1; the match to TRBD2 covers 9 bases. Trimming at V came to 0 bases and at J to 5 bases, leaving 9 bases not matched to a gene. Germline CDR1 is SGHDT and CDR2 is YYEEEE. The CDR3 runs 17 residues. CDR3 sequence reads: CASSLGVAGDEDNEQFF. The CDR3 DNA follows: TGTGCCAGCAGCTTGGGGGTAGCGGGAGACGAAGACAATGAGCAGTTCTTC.

This chain joins TRBV19 and TRBJ1-2; the D is unclear. The V gene lost 6 bases and the J gene lost 1 base, with 18 bases spanning the gap. The CDR3 has 16 amino acids. Per germline, CDR1 LNHDA and CDR2 SQIVND (reference sequence). The DNA of the CDR3 is TGTGCCAGTAGCAGGAACTCGGCCCTCGTTAACTATGGCTACACCTTC. Protein sequence: CASSRNSALVNYGYTF.

The chain couples TRBV21-1 to TRBJ2-7; TRBD2 is the table's D call and was not checked against the DNA. TRBV21-1 is shown as a pseudogene. The CDR3 contains 16 residues. The CDR3 DNA follows: TGTGCCAGCAGCAAAGTGACTAGCGGGAGCTCCTACGAGCAGTACGTC. It yields the protein CASSKVTSGSSYEQYV.

The V and J genes are TRBV7-2 and TRBJ2-1; 8 positions match TRBD1. Germline V gene data show CDR1 as SGHTA and CDR2 as FQGNSA. V trimming: 4 bases; J trimming: 6 bases; junction bases outside the gene matches: 5. CDR3 length equals 14 residues. This CDR3 is CASSSQQGANEQFF. The CDR3 DNA sequence: TGTGCCAGCAGCTCCCAGCAGGGGGCCAATGAGCAGTTCTTC.

This clone appeared a single time. J is TRBJ1-1 and V is TRBV7-9, with a weak D call TRBD1 (5 bases). CDR1 and CDR2 (germline): SEHNR, FQNEAQ (reference sequence). The CDR3 spans 13 residues. The ends were cut back, 1 base at V and 3 bases at J, with 6 bases in the middle. The CDR3 loop reads CASSLVGDTEAFF. For the CDR3, the DNA is TGTGCCAGCAGCTTAGTAGGGGACACTGAAGCTTTCTTT.

V and J are TRBV28 and TRBJ1-2, with D hard to call. V was clipped by 6 bases and J by 6 bases, with 14 bases between them. This CDR3 region has 13 residues. Germline V CDR1 and CDR2: MDHEN, SYDVKM. DNA of the CDR3: TGTGCCAGCAGCCCCCTATGGAGGGATGGCTACACCTTC. It encodes CASSPLWRDGYTF.

This chain links TRBV7-2 with TRBJ2-7; D is undetermined. Trimming shortened V by 5 bases and J by 3 bases, and 14 bases separated the two germline ends. This CDR3 has 14 amino acids. Germline CDR1 reads SGHTA; CDR2 reads FQGNSA. The CDR3 here is CASSPVAFVYEQYV. CDR3 nucleotides: TGTGCCAGCAGCCCCGTGGCCTTCGTCTACGAGCAGTACGTC.

The sample holds a few counts of this clone. The chain joins TRBV6-2 or TRBV6-3 to TRBJ2-7, with 13 bases that match TRBD2. Germline CDR1 reads MNHEY; CDR2 reads SVGEGT. The CDR3 consists of 15 residues. The trim removed 4 bases at V and 5 bases at J, leaving 5 bases unmatched. The CDR3 loop is CASSFSGLAGDEQYV. The CDR3 DNA follows: TGTGCCAGCAGTTTCTCTGGACTAGCGGGAGACGAGCAGTACGTC.

The rearrangement uses TRBV28 and TRBJ2-7, with D perhaps matching TRBD2 (5 bases). This CDR3 contains 13 residues. CDR1 and CDR2 from the germline V gene are MDHEN and SYDVKM. V lost 3 bases to trimming and J lost 3 bases, with 9 bases between them. CDR3 region: CASSFHGIYEQYF. The CDR3 DNA reads as TGTGCCAGCAGTTTCCACGGGATCTACGAGCAGTACTTC.

This rearrangement joins TRBV5-6 to TRBJ2-1; 11 bases fit TRBD2. Germline CDR1 reads SGHDT; CDR2 reads YYEEEE. Trimming removed 6 bases from V and 6 bases from J; junction bases left unmatched: 11. CDR3 size: 16 residues. The CDR3 region has the DNA TGTGCCAGCATCTCTTGGGGGCTAGCGGGAGGCAATGAGCAGTTCTTC. Protein product: CASISWGLAGGNEQFF.

This clone came up a few times. The chain uses TRBV7-9 and TRBJ2-1; TRBD1 matches at 8 bases. Trimming at V came to 6 bases and at J to 0 bases, leaving 10 bases not matched to a gene. The CDR3 extends over 17 amino acids. Germline V gene lookup returns CDR1 SEHNR and CDR2 FQNEAQ (reference sequence). CDR3 amino acids: CASRSFRTGSSYNEQFF. DNA of the CDR3: TGTGCCAGCAGATCCTTCCGGACAGGGAGCTCCTACAATGAGCAGTTCTTC.